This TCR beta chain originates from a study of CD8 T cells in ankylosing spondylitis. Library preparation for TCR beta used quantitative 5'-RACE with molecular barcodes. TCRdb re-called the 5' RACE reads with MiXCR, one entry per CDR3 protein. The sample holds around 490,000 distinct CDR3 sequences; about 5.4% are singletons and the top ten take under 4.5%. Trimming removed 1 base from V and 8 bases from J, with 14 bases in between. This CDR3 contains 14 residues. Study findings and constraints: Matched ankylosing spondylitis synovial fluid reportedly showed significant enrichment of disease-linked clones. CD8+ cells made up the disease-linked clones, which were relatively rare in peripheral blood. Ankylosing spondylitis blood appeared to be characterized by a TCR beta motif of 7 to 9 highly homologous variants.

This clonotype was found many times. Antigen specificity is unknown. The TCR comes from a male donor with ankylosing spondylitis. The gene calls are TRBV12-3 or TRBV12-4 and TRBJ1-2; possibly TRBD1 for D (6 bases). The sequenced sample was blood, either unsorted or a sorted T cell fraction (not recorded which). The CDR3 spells CASSLDVSGAGYTF. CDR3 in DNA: TGTGCCAGCAGTTTAGATGTCTCAGGGGCGGGCTACACCTTC.